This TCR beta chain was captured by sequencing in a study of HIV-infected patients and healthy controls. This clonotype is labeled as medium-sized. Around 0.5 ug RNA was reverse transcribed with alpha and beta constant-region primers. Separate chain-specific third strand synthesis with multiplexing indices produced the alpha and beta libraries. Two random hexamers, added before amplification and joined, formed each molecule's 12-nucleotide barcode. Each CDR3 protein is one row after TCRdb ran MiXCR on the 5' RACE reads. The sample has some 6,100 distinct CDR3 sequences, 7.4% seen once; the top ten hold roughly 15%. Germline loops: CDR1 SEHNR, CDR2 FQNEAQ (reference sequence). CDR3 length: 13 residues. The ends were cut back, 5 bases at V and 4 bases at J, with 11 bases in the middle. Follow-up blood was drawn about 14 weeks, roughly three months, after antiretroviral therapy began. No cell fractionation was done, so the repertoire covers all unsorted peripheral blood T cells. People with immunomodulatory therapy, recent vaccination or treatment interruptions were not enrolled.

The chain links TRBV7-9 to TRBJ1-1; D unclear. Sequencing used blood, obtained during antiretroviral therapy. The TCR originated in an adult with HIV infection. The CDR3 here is CASSDPWGTEAFF. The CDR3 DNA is TGTGCCAGCAGCGACCCTTGGGGCACTGAAGCTTTCTTT.